This TCR beta chain originates from a study of CD8 T cells in Susac syndrome. RNA was extracted with the RNeasy kit, and a quantity of roughly 0.5 to 1 ug was reverse transcribed using random hexamers. TCRdb itself ran the immunoSEQ multiplex PCR reads through MiXCR, one entry per CDR3 protein. The sample carries 110,000 to 150,000 distinct CDR3 sequences, over 85% recorded once. V was clipped by 4 bases and J by 6 bases; unmatched bases: 8. CDR1 is DFQATT and CDR2 is SNEGSKA in the germline V gene (reference sequence). The CDR3 is 15 residues long. This TCR was recovered from a human donor in good health. The chain carries TRBV20-1 and TRBJ2-1, with 11 bases fitting TRBD2. The sequenced sample consisted of CD8+ T cells from PBMCs. CDR3 bases: TGCAGTGCTATACCAACTAGCGGGAGCCCCAATGAGCAGTTCTTC. Protein product: CSAIPTSGSPNEQFF.